The rows below give T cell receptor beta chains drawn from one sample of a study of blood T cell repertoires in COVID-19. Only in-frame clones appear in the TCRdb table, and some are missing; sequencing was by immunoSEQ multiplex PCR. This table has about 66,000 clones, approximately 90% appearing once. Material: peripheral blood. The receptors come from a human donor in a cohort sampled during active COVID-19. Both conserved end residues are part of each CDR3. The order of the fields is clone size, V gene, J gene, D gene, CDR3 protein, CDR3 DNA. The D gene is left open where the match is weak. Not all rows give a size; the values are once, few, many and, for expanded clones, a class.

.	TRBV20-1	TRBJ2-1	TRBD1	CSASPRQGDNEQFF	TGCAGTGCTAGTCCGAGACAGGGGGACAATGAGCAGTTCTTC
.	TRBV12-3/TRBV12-4	TRBJ1-2	TRBD1	CASSDRANYGYTF	TGTGCCAGCAGTGACAGGGCTAATTATGGCTACACCTTC
.	TRBV2	TRBJ2-1	.	CASSETRDRGFF	TGTGCCAGCAGTGAAACCCGGGATCGGGGGTTCTTC
.	TRBV28	TRBJ2-7	.	CASSPPVTYEQYF	TGTGCCAGCAGCCCCCCCGTAACCTACGAGCAGTACTTC
.	TRBV11-2	TRBJ2-7	TRBD2	CASSRTSGGYEQYF	TGTGCCAGCAGCCGGACTAGCGGGGGTTACGAGCAGTACTTC
once	TRBV10-3	TRBJ1-2	TRBD1	CAISDGVDREDGYTF	TGTGCCATCAGTGATGGGGTGGACAGGGAGGATGGCTACACCTTC
.	TRBV15	TRBJ2-1	.	CATSRDASTPGNEQFF	TGTGCCACCAGCAGAGATGCCAGCACCCCGGGGAATGAGCAGTTCTTC
.	TRBV5-5	TRBJ2-1	TRBD1	CASSPEADRVGQFF	TGTGCCAGCAGCCCCGAGGCCGACAGGGTGGGGCAGTTCTTC
.	TRBV5-1	TRBJ1-1	.	CASSFGGNTEAFF	TGCGCCAGCAGCTTCGGGGGGAACACTGAAGCTTTCTTT
few	TRBV7-2	TRBJ1-4	TRBD1	CASSPTIGQGELFF	TGTGCCAGCAGCCCTACGATTGGACAGGGCGAACTGTTTTTT
.	TRBV4-3	TRBJ1-6	.	CASSQDYRVASPLHF	TGCGCCAGCAGCCAAGACTACAGGGTGGCCTCACCCCTCCACTTT
.	TRBV5-1	TRBJ2-7	TRBD2	CASSRAGGGNEQYF	TGCGCCAGCAGCCGAGCGGGAGGGGGAAACGAGCAGTACTTC
.	TRBV7-8	TRBJ2-1	TRBD2	CASSLAGGVTYNEQFF	TGTGCCAGCAGCTTGGCGGGAGGGGTCACCTACAATGAGCAGTTCTTC
.	TRBV24-1	TRBJ2-5	TRBD2	CATSDASGGEETQYF	TGTGCCACCAGTGATGCCTCGGGAGGAGAAGAGACCCAGTACTTC
.	TRBV19	TRBJ1-2	.	CASSIDQGQGGYTF	TGTGCCAGTAGTATAGATCAGGGTCAAGGCGGCTACACCTTC
.	TRBV7-2	TRBJ2-1	TRBD2	CASSLLAGGLMYEQFF	TGTGCCAGCAGCTTACTAGCGGGGGGGCTAATGTATGAGCAGTTCTTC
.	TRBV24-1	TRBJ2-7	TRBD1	CATSDGTGGPYEQYF	TGTGCCACCAGTGATGGGACAGGGGGGCCATACGAGCAGTACTTC